This T cell receptor beta chain was profiled in a study of shared clonotypes between healthy human individuals. About the study: Each donor had three CD4 naive, three CD4 memory, two CD8 naive and one CD8 memory plate.

V was pared by 4 bases and J by 4 bases, with 16 bases between. The CDR3 sequence is 15 residues long. The germline V gene has CDR1 SSHAT and CDR2 FNYEAQ (reference sequence). Original data processing: Junction-only sequences without quality scores were provided by ImmunoSEQ, so filtering was different. The assay was immunoSEQ multiplex PCR, and TCRdb's table has in-frame clones only and misses some. That table supplies the V and J calls and clone size; D and trimming were determined from the DNA. The table includes over a million clones, roughly 96% detected once. The chain has TRBV7-7 and TRBJ2-5; D gene uncertain. This TCR was sampled from a man under 40 in good health. Sequenced: naive CD4+ T cells sorted from blood. Subset noted: CD45RA+ positively selected. The CDR3 nucleotides are TGTGCCAGCAGCTCCCCCCGAGATTTTATAGAGACCCAGTACTTC. Protein: CASSSPRDFIETQYF.